This entry lists 7 T cell receptor beta chains sequenced from one sample in a study of response to subunit inactivated influenza vaccine. One entry per CDR3 protein, called by TCRdb with MiXCR from the RT-PCR reads. The data hold about 570,000 distinct CDR3 sequences, with about 11% observed a single time. The same sample was also studied in work on T cells expressing NK-cell markers. That source reports: What made the TCR beta cDNA was 5'RACE template switching with UMIs.

The source was PBMCs from blood, collected on the day of vaccination. The receptors here all came from a man aged 45-65 years who received an inactivated influenza vaccine.

V gene TRBV6-2 or TRBV6-3 combines with J gene TRBJ2-1; 10 nucleotides align to TRBD2. Germline V CDR1 and CDR2: MNHEY, SVGEGT. Germline trimming cut 6 bases from V and 4 bases from J; bases unmatched to any gene: 6. The CDR3 is 15 amino acids. CDR3 protein: CASSVAGGYYNEQFF. The DNA of the CDR3 is TGTGCCAGCAGCGTAGCGGGAGGTTATTACAATGAGCAGTTCTTC.

The V and J genes are TRBV14 and TRBJ2-3; no clear D gene. This CDR3 has 15 amino acids. CDR1 SGHDN and CDR2 FVKESK come from the germline V gene. V was cut by 4 bases and J by 3 bases, with 14 bases left in between. CDR3 protein: CASSLYLTSTDTQYF. Here the CDR3 DNA reads TGTGCCAGCAGCCTTTACCTAACCAGTACAGATACGCAGTATTTT.

This chain uses TRBV11-2 with TRBJ2-2; TRBD2 matches 15 bases. CDR1 SGHAT and CDR2 FQNNGV come from the germline V gene. The J segment lost 2 bases and the V segment lost 8 bases, leaving 15 bases of the junction unmatched. The CDR3 runs to 20 residues. As DNA, the CDR3 is TGTGCCAGCCGCGGATTACCGGGACTAGCGGGGGGCCTCAACACCGGGGAGCTGTTTTTT. It yields the protein CASRGLPGLAGGLNTGELFF.

The chain links TRBV10-3 to TRBJ2-7; 8 positions match TRBD1. Per the germline V gene, CDR1 is ENHRY and CDR2 is SYGVKD. This CDR3 comprises 13 residues. Trimming at V came to 5 bases and at J to 3 bases, leaving 3 bases not matched to a gene. CDR3 loop: CAISLTGDYEQYF. CDR3 coding DNA: TGTGCCATCAGTCTGACAGGGGACTACGAGCAGTACTTC.

The chain employs TRBV7-8 and TRBJ2-1, with 9 bases fitting TRBD1. Per germline, CDR1 SGHVS and CDR2 FQNEAQ. Trimming removed 5 bases from V and 2 bases from J; junction bases left unmatched: 7. This CDR3 comprises 16 residues. The CDR3 sequence: CASSPARDRAYNEQFF. The CDR3 DNA reads TGTGCCAGCAGCCCTGCCCGGGACAGGGCCTACAATGAGCAGTTCTTC.

The chain has TRBV15 and TRBJ2-7, with TRBD2 as a possible D gene (5 bases). The CDR3 contains 14 residues. Germline assignment: CDR1 LNHNV and CDR2 YYDKDF (reference sequence). V dropped 4 bases and J dropped 7 bases, with 17 bases sitting between them. The CDR3 sequence: CATSTGSGIGEQYF. Here the CDR3 DNA reads TGTGCCACCAGCACGGGGTCCGGGATTGGTGAGCAGTACTTC. The variable domain in full, with the rest retrieved from reference TRBV15 and TRBJ2-7, is DAMVIQNPRYQVTQFGKPVTLSCSQTLNHNVMYWYQQKSSQAPKLLFHYYDKDFNNEADTPDNFQSRRPNTSFCFLDIRSPGLGDTAMYLCATSTGSGIGEQYFGPGTRLTVT.

This clonotype was recorded a few times. The genes are TRBV3-1 and TRBJ2-7; D remains unclear. Trimming took 5 bases from V and 5 from J, leaving 16 bases between them. The CDR3 runs 14 residues. Germline V gene data show CDR1 as LGHDT and CDR2 as YNNKEL (reference sequence). The CDR3 sequence is CASSNAWTLHEQYF. The CDR3 bases are TGTGCCAGCAGCAACGCCTGGACCCTCCACGAGCAGTACTTC.